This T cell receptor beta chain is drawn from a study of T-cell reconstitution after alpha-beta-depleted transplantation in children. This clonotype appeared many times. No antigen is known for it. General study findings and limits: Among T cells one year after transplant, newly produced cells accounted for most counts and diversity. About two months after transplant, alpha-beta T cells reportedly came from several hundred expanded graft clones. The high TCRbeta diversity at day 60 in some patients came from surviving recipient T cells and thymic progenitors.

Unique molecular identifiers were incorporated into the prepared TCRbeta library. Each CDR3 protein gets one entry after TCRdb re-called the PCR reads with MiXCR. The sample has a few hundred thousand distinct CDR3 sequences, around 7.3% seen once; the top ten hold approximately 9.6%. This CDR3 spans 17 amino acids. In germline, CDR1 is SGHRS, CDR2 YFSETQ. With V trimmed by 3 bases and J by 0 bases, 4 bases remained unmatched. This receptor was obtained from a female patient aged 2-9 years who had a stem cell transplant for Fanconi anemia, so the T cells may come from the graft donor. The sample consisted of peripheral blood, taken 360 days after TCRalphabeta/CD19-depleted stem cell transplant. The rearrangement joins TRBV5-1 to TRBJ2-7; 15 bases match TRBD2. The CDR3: CASSWGTSGGSSYEQYF. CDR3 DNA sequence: TGCGCCAGCAGCTGGGGGACTAGCGGGGGGAGCTCCTACGAGCAGTACTTC.